This T cell receptor (beta chain) comes out of a study of identical twins listed by TCRdb under 2016. Context from the whole study: To test whether fetal clonotypes persist, this study deep-sequenced TCR alpha and beta repertoires from monozygotic twins, from unrelated adults of various ages, and from cord blood. Replicate twin experiments were performed at different times using different library preparation protocols to rule out contamination.

Library preparation was by 5' RACE. The instrument given in TCRdb is Illumina HiSeq 2000. Template switching introduced a universal primer binding site; the final cDNA contained a unique molecular identifier, enabling accurate counting of TCR cDNA molecules. Specific primers in the conserved constant-segment region were used to synthesize first-strand cDNA for TCR alpha and beta chains. To control for contamination, every cDNA library was double barcoded, receiving both a SMART-Mk sample barcode and Illumina barcodes. TruSeq adapter sequences along with Illumina sample barcodes were introduced in two successive PCR steps. TCR alpha and beta cDNA libraries were sequenced on the Illumina HiSeq platform with custom primers. Per the original workflow: MiGEC was used to process raw reads and extract unique molecular identifiers, and MiXCR was used to find CDR3 positions. For each individual, recombination models were inferred using an EM algorithm with the repgenHMM and IGoR tools. The tcR package in R was used for shared clonotype analysis, with sharing normalized by the product of cloneset sizes. To study raw recombination without the effects of thymic and clonal selection, out-of-frame nonproductive sequences were analyzed. In-frame beta chains were kept once TCRdb had trimmed the public reads at Q25 with fastp and called clones with MiXCR. Under each unique CDR3 protein, matching rows form one entry showing the most common genes and DNA. These V and J calls derive from TCRdb rather than the authors' analysis. The sample table shows about 690,000 distinct CDR3 sequences, and roughly 6% are seen once. Together, the top ten hold 1.5% to 2% of the sample.

This clonotype was picked up a small number of times. Its antigen remains unidentified. No clone much larger than this one lies a single base away; base qualities are absent. Via the germline V gene, CDR1 is SGHRS and CDR2 YFSETQ. V and J are trimmed by 3 bases and 1 base, and the gene matches miss 6 bases of the junction. The CDR3 measures 18 amino acids from cysteine to phenylalanine. The kept DNA is CDR3 alone, 54 bases in frame from the first base. Every donor was a healthy Caucasian. The study also sequenced three unrelated non-twin adults: a male aged 18 to 30, a male aged 50 to 60 and a female aged 50 to 60. Miltenyi CD45RO+ enrichment and human naive T-cell isolation kits were used to isolate memory (CD45RO+) and naive T cells from PBMC. Results the study describes overall, beyond this receptor: Out-of-frame TCR alpha sequences shared between twins showed an excess of low generation-probability sequences compared with coincidental sharing between unrelated individuals. The excess sharing between twins in beta out-of-frame sequences was weaker because fewer shared sequences reduced the signal-to-noise ratio. Zero-insertion analyses could be partly confounded by invariant T cells such as MAIT and iNKT, although diverse VJ usage argued against such confounding for most clonotypes. In monozygotic twins, out-of-frame TCR alpha sharing was systematically underestimated by recombination models, although the models agreed with sharing between unrelated individuals. Fewer insertions were carried by abundant cord blood beta clonotypes, a similar but weaker trend appeared in young adult naive repertoires, and no such trend appeared in memory repertoires. Because the same donors could not be followed over many years, the conclusions depended on cross-sectional statistical analysis.

The material sequenced was naive T cells sorted from blood. Sample cell subset or site, as interpreted from the label and publication: cells isolated with a human naive T-cell isolation kit. The TCR comes from a man between 18 and 29 years old in good health. The chain is assembled from TRBV5-1 and TRBJ2-5; 16 bases in the middle match TRBD2. The CDR3 protein sequence reads: CASSWGLAGGQGQETQYF. The nucleotides read TGCGCCAGCAGCTGGGGACTAGCGGGAGGGCAAGGCCAAGAGACCCAGTACTTC.